A selection of T cell receptor beta chains follows, all from one sample in a study of breast tumors, draining lymph nodes, adjacent tissues. TCRdb independently ran MiXCR on the multiplex PCR reads; one entry per CDR3 protein. The table includes under 250,000 distinct CDR3 sequences, about 30% detected once. Sequencing was performed on axillary lymph node tissue. These receptors originate from a female donor with breast cancer. Some clones in this sample may be carry-over from other donors' samples. CDR3s include the opening cysteine and the closing phenylalanine or tryptophan. The D gene is left open where the match is weak. Clone size is stated in some rows and not others, as once, few, many or a class when expanded.

d_call	j_call	v_call	clone_size	cdr3_aa	cdr3_nt
-	TRBJ2-2	TRBV9	-	CASSVVGGATGELFF	TGTGCCAGCAGCGTAGTTGGGGGAGCCACCGGGGAGCTATTTTTT
-	TRBJ2-2	TRBV7-9	many	CASSLRTGAGGELFF	TGTGCCAGCAGCCTCAGGACCGGGGCAGGTGGGGAGCTGTTTTTT
TRBD1	TRBJ1-4	TRBV6-1	-	CASSQPGSTGRANEKLFF	TGTGCCAGCAGTCAGCCCGGATCGACAGGGCGGGCTAATGAAAAACTGTTTTTT
-	TRBJ1-1	TRBV4-2	few	CASSQAGRTEAFF	TGTGCCAGCAGCCAAGCAGGGCGGACTGAAGCTTTCTTT
TRBD1	TRBJ2-1	TRBV5-6	many	CASSLGTGDEQFF	TGTGCCAGCAGCTTAGGGACAGGGGACGAGCAGTTCTTC
-	TRBJ2-3	TRBV5-1	many	CASSRGTDTQYF	TGCGCCAGCTCACGGGGCACAGATACGCAGTATTTT
-	TRBJ2-2	TRBV11-2	-	CASIVELFF	TGTGCCAGCATCGTGGAGCTGTTTTTT
TRBD1	TRBJ1-4	TRBV7-3	-	CASSIKTGTGGEGEKLFF	TGTGCCAGCAGCATTAAAACCGGGACAGGGGGCGAAGGGGAAAAACTGTTTTTT
-	TRBJ1-4	TRBV7-3	-	CASSGGVEKLFF	TGTGCCAGCAGCGGGGGGGTAGAAAAACTGTTTTTT
TRBD2	TRBJ2-7	TRBV20-1	many	CSARDPAGEHYEQYF	TGCAGTGCTAGAGATCCCGCGGGAGAACACTACGAGCAGTACTTC
TRBD1	TRBJ2-5	TRBV7-2	many	CASSTRGTELETQHF	TGTGCCAGCAGCACTAGGGGGACAGAGCTCGAGACCCAGCACTTC
TRBD1	TRBJ2-3	TRBV9	many	CASSDRQGTDTQYF	TGTGCCAGCAGCGACCGACAGGGGACAGATACGCAGTATTTT
-	TRBJ2-1	TRBV6-5	many	CASSLVPTGYNEQFF	TGTGCCAGCAGTTTGGTTCCGACAGGTTACAATGAGCAGTTCTTC
TRBD1	TRBJ1-6	TRBV6-5	-	CASSHPQGPLSSYNSPLHF	TGTGCCAGCAGTCATCCACAGGGGCCCCTAAGCTCCTATAATTCACCCCTCCACTTT
TRBD1	TRBJ2-6	TRBV5-1	many	CASSSGGTGRSGANVLTF	TGCGCCAGCAGCTCAGGGGGGACAGGGAGGTCTGGGGCCAACGTCCTGACTTTC
TRBD2	TRBJ2-4	TRBV6-6	many	CASRGLAGKNIQYF	TGTGCCAGCAGGGGACTAGCCGGCAAAAACATTCAGTACTTC